Each of the 22 T cell receptor beta chains below was sequenced from the same sample in a study of regulatory T cells in long-lasting Graves disease. Time point noted: newly diagnosed GD, antithyroid drugs for less than 3 months. PBMC-extracted RNA yielded the TCR library. TCR beta libraries were built with iRepertoire HTBI primers and Arm-PCR of CDR3 regions. TCRdb redid the calling of the multiplex PCR reads with MiXCR, one entry per CDR3 protein. Among 350,000 to 500,000 distinct CDR3 sequences, less than 15% were seen once, and the ten largest hold approximately 19%. This sample was also put to use in a study of T cells in Graves' hyperthyroidism and ophthalmopathy.

The starting material was peripheral blood mononuclear cells (PBMCs), obtained at new diagnosis, from a patient treated with antithyroid drugs. The receptor set was obtained from a woman in her fifties or sixties with Graves disease.

This clonotype occurred many times. The gene calls are TRBV18 and TRBJ2-3, with D uncertain. The germline V gene has CDR1 KGHSH and CDR2 LQKENI. The CDR3 contains 15 residues. Trimming removed 0 bases from V and 0 bases from J, with 7 bases in between. The CDR3: CASSPPSQSTDTQYF. Here the CDR3 DNA reads TGTGCCAGCTCACCACCAAGCCAGAGCACAGATACGCAGTATTTT.

The table lists this clonotype with a few counts. The chain uses TRBV6-4 and TRBJ2-3; D may be TRBD1 (5 bases). The CDR3 length is 17 residues. Germline V gene sequence: CDR1 MRHNA, CDR2 SNTAGT. Trimming pared 2 bases from V and 2 bases from J, leaving 17 bases between. CDR3 DNA: TGTGCCAGCAGTGACACAGCAGGGCAAGGATTCACAGATACGCAGTATTTT. Protein: CASSDTAGQGFTDTQYF.

This clonotype was seen many times. The V and J genes are TRBV9 and TRBJ2-1; TRBD2 matches 11 bases. Per germline, CDR1 SGDLS and CDR2 YYNGEE. V dropped 4 bases and J dropped 7; count of bases not matched to a gene: 10. The length of the CDR3 is 16 residues. The DNA for the CDR3 is TGTGCCAGCAGCAAACGATTAGCGGGAGGGGGTAATGAGCAGTTCTTC. Protein product: CASSKRLAGGGNEQFF. Looking up the rest from reference TRBV9 and TRBJ2-1 gives the full variable domain: DSGVTQTPKHLITATGQRVTLRCSPRSGDLSVYWYQQSLDQGLQFLIQYYNGEERAKGNILERFSAQQFPDLHSELNLSSLELGDSALYFCASSKRLAGGGNEQFFGPGTRLTVL.

This clonotype was picked up many times. This chain uses TRBV20-1 with TRBJ2-3; tentatively, D is TRBD2 (6 bases). V lost 3 bases, J lost 2 bases, and 15 bases lay in between. The germline CDR1 and CDR2 sequences are DFQATT and SNEGSKA (reference sequence). CDR3 size: 15 residues. The CDR3 region is CSASLSGDFTDTQYF. The CDR3 DNA is TGCAGTGCTAGCTTGTCGGGAGATTTCACAGATACGCAGTATTTT.

This clonotype was recorded many times. This chain connects TRBV6-2 or TRBV6-3 to TRBJ2-1; 9 bases are a match to TRBD2. This CDR3 spans 15 amino acids. CDR1 is MNHEY, CDR2 SVGEGT, per germline. After removal of 7 bases from V and 4 bases from J, the junction contained 8 bases not matched to a gene. Here the CDR3 DNA reads TGTGCCAGCACCAGGGGGACTAGCAGGTACAATGAGCAGTTCTTC. Its protein product is CASTRGTSRYNEQFF.

This clonotype was seen a few times. This chain links TRBV28 with TRBJ1-5, with D tentatively TRBD1 (6 bases). The ends were cut back, 5 bases at V and 6 bases at J, with 14 bases in the middle. CDR3 size: 14 residues. The germline gives CDR1 MDHEN, CDR2 SYDVKM. This CDR3 reads CASSGGGAGQPQHF. The CDR3 coding sequence is TGTGCCAGCAGTGGGGGGGGGGCAGGTCAGCCCCAGCATTTT.

This clonotype is a singleton in its sample. A much larger clone lies a single base off, so this may be a read error. The CDR3 region is CASSPPTVGTQYF. CDR3 coding DNA: TGTGCCAGCAGCCCACCTACCGTAGGTACGCAGTATTTT. The chain links TRBV3-1 to TRBJ2-3; D gene uncertain. The CDR3 length is 13 residues. Trimming cost V 4 bases and J 8 bases, with 13 bases left between them. CDR1 is LGHDT and CDR2 is YNNKEL in the germline V gene (reference sequence).

This clonotype showed up many times. This rearrangement joins TRBV19 to TRBJ1-5, with 8 bases matching TRBD1. The length of the CDR3 is 15 residues. Germline V gene sequence: CDR1 LNHDA, CDR2 SQIVND (reference sequence). Trimming at V came to 5 bases and at J to 2 bases, leaving 5 bases not matched to a gene. As DNA, the CDR3 is TGTGCCAGTAGTTACCAGGGGGCGGGCAATCAGCCCCAGCATTTT. Its protein product is CASSYQGAGNQPQHF.

The chain combines TRBV7-2 with TRBJ2-2; possibly TRBD2 for D (5 bases). Germline-derived CDR1 and CDR2 are SGHTA and FQGNSA. Trimming removed 8 bases from V and 0 bases from J, with 7 bases in between. The CDR3 extends over 13 amino acids. The CDR3 region is CASGSSNTGELFF. CDR3 sequence (DNA): TGTGCCAGCGGGAGCTCGAACACCGGGGAGCTGTTTTTT.

This clonotype was recorded many times. The rearrangement uses TRBV7-9 and TRBJ2-2; 7 positions agree with TRBD2. CDR1 is SEHNR and CDR2 is FQNEAQ in the germline V gene (reference sequence). The CDR3 is 14 amino acids. V was clipped by 2 bases and J by 5 bases; unmatched bases: 2. The CDR3, as DNA: TGTGCCAGCAGCTTAATGCGGGGGACCGGGGAGCTGTTTTTT. Protein product: CASSLMRGTGELFF.

V is TRBV6-2 or TRBV6-3 and J is TRBJ1-2, with D possibly TRBD1 on 6 matching bases. This CDR3 comprises 16 residues. CDR1 is MNHEY and CDR2 is SVGEGT in the germline V gene. V was clipped by 0 bases and J by 5 bases, with 16 bases between them. CDR3 loop: CASSYSLGGRGYGYTF. Written as DNA, the CDR3 is TGTGCCAGCAGTTACTCGTTGGGGGGGCGCGGGTATGGCTACACCTTC.

This clonotype was seen ten or more times. This chain joins TRBV3-1 and TRBJ1-5, with D unresolved. The CDR3 extends over 14 amino acids. The V gene lost 3 bases and the J gene lost 5 bases, with 11 bases spanning the gap. Germline CDR1 LGHDT, CDR2 YNNKEL (reference sequence). CDR3 DNA: TGTGCCAGCAGCCACGGGCAGCAATATCAGCCCCAGCATTTT. Its protein is CASSHGQQYQPQHF.

This clonotype was detected only a few times. The rearrangement links TRBV5-5 to TRBJ1-2; TRBD1 agrees at 10 bases. Germline CDR1 SGHKS, CDR2 YYEKEE (reference sequence). This CDR3 is 15 amino acids long. The ends lost 3 bases at V and 0 bases at J; junction bases unmatched: 2. The CDR3: CASSWDRGSNYGYTF. The CDR3 DNA reads TGTGCCAGCAGCTGGGACAGGGGATCTAACTATGGCTACACCTTC. The full variable domain, completed using reference TRBV5-5 and TRBJ1-2, is DAGVTQSPTHLIKTRGQQVTLRCSPISGHKSVSWYQQVLGQGPQFIFQYYEKEERGRGNFPDRFSARQFPNYSSELNVNALLLGDSALYLCASSWDRGSNYGYTFGSGTRLTVV.

This clonotype was picked up many times. The V gene is TRBV7-9, the J gene TRBJ1-1, with 7 nucleotides matching TRBD1. The J segment lost 5 bases and the V segment lost 3 bases, leaving 9 bases of the junction unmatched. Germline-derived CDR1 and CDR2 are SEHNR and FQNEAQ (reference sequence). The CDR3 runs to 15 residues. The CDR3 protein is CASSLGWGQKTEAFF. CDR3 sequence (DNA): TGTGCCAGCAGCTTGGGCTGGGGACAGAAGACTGAAGCTTTCTTT.

The V and J genes are TRBV7-2 and TRBJ1-1; no clear D. The CDR3 consists of 13 residues. CDR1 and CDR2 from the germline V gene are SGHTA and FQGNSA. Trimming pared 2 bases from V and 8 bases from J, leaving 12 bases between. The CDR3 DNA reads TGTGCCAGCAGCTTAAACGCCCTCCCGGAAGCTTTCTTT. Residues: CASSLNALPEAFF.

This clonotype was recorded many times. V and J are TRBV20-1 and TRBJ2-5, with no clear D. Between the trimmed V and J ends, which lost 1 base and 1 base, there was a span of 7 bases. This CDR3 has 13 residues. Germline loops: CDR1 DFQATT, CDR2 SNEGSKA (reference sequence). CDR3 sequence reads: CSARARVQETQYF. As DNA, the CDR3 is TGCAGTGCTAGAGCTCGTGTCCAAGAGACCCAGTACTTC.

In nucleotides, the CDR3 is TGTGCCATCAGTGACCCGACTCGAACCCACCAAGAGACCCAGTACTTC. Its translation: CAISDPTRTHQETQYF. This chain connects TRBV10-3 to TRBJ2-1, with D unclear. Matching the DNA end better, TRBJ2-5 makes the J call doubtful. This CDR3 contains 16 residues. CDR1 and CDR2 (germline): ENHRY, SYGVKD.

The rearrangement uses TRBV14 and TRBJ2-2, with D unresolved. The V gene lost 2 bases and the J gene lost 6 bases, with 10 bases spanning the gap. Germline values: CDR1 SGHDN, CDR2 FVKESK. The CDR3 totals 14 residues. CDR3 bases: TGTGCCAGCAGCCAATTCCGGGTCTCCGGGGAGCTGTTTTTT. Translated, it gives CASSQFRVSGELFF.

The chain has TRBV12-3 or TRBV12-4 and TRBJ1-6; D unclear. Trimming stripped 6 bases from V and 5 bases from J, with 14 bases between. The CDR3 length is 15 residues. The CDR3 nucleotides are TGTGCCAGCAGCGTAGGCCCGGTAGATAATTCACCCCTCCACTTT. It is translated as CASSVGPVDNSPLHF.

The chain recombines TRBV3-1 with TRBJ2-5, with 12 nucleotides matching TRBD2. The V and J ends lost 4 bases and 3 bases, in that order; junction bases with no gene match: 9. Germline V gene sequence: CDR1 LGHDT, CDR2 YNNKEL (reference sequence). This CDR3 has 17 amino acids. CDR3 DNA: TGTGCCAGCAGCCCTCCGGGGCTAGCGGGAGGGAAAGAGACCCAGTACTTC. This sequence encodes CASSPPGLAGGKETQYF.

This clonotype was observed many times. The rearrangement links TRBV5-1 to TRBJ2-1; D is undetermined. This CDR3 is built from 14 residues. The germline V gene has CDR1 SGHRS and CDR2 YFSETQ. V was trimmed by 0 bases and J by 5 bases, leaving 9 bases between them. The CDR3 is CASSLGSLDNEQFF. The CDR3 region has the DNA TGCGCCAGCAGCTTGGGCAGCCTGGACAATGAGCAGTTCTTC.

This clonotype was detected only a few times. The V and J genes are TRBV6-2 or TRBV6-3 and TRBJ2-7; D possibly corresponds to TRBD2 (6 bases). The CDR3 has 16 amino acids. V lost 4 bases, J lost 2 bases, and 18 bases lay in between. The germline V gene has CDR1 MNHEY and CDR2 SVGEGT. The CDR3 sequence is CASSSAGGFPTYEQYF. For the CDR3, the DNA is TGTGCCAGCAGTTCTGCTGGGGGGTTTCCCACCTACGAGCAGTACTTC.